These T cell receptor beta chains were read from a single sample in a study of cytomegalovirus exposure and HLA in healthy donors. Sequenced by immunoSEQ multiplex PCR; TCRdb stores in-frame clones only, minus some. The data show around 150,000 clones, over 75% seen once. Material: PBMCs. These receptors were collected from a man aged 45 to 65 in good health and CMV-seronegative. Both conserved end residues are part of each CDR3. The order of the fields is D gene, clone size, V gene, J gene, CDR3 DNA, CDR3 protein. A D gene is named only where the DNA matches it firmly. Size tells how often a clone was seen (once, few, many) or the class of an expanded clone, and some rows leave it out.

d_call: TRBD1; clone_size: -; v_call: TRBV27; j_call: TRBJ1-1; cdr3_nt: TGTGCCAGCAGTCTCCAGGGGGCCGCTGAAGCTTTCTTT; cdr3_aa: CASSLQGAAEAFF
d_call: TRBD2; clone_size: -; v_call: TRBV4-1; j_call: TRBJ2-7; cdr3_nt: TGCGCCAGCAGCCACCTTTCGGGGGGGAGCTACGAGCAGTACTTC; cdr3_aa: CASSHLSGGSYEQYF
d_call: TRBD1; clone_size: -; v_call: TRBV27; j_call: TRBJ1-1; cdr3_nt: TGTGCCAGCAGTCTCCGGACAGGAACCCTAAACACTGAAGCTTTCTTT; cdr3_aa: CASSLRTGTLNTEAFF
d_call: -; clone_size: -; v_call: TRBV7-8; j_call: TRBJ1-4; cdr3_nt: TGTGCCAGTAAGGACGGGGCAACTAATGAAAAACTGTTTTTT; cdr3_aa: CASKDGATNEKLFF
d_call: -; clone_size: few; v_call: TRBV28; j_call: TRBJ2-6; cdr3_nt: TGTGCCAGCAGTTTACGCGGTTCTGGGGCCAACGTCCTGACTTTC; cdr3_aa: CASSLRGSGANVLTF
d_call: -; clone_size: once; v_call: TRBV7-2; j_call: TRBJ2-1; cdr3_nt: TGTGCCAGCAGCTTTGAGAGTGAGCAGTTCTTC; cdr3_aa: CASSFESEQFF
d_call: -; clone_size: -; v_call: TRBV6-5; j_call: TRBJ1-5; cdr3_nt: TGTGCCAGCAGTGACCGACTCGGGGATCAGCCCCAGCATTTT; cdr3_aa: CASSDRLGDQPQHF
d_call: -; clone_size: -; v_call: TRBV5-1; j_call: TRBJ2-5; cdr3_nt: TGCGCCAGCAGCCAGGGATCTCCTCAAGAGACCCAGTACTTC; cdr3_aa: CASSQGSPQETQYF
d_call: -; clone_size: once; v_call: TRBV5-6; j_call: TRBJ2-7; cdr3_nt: TGTGCCAGCAGCCCAAACACTGGCAGGATTCACGAGCAGTACTTC; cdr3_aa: CASSPNTGRIHEQYF
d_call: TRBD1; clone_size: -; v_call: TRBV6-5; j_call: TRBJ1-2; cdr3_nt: TGTGCCAGCAGCCCCGGGACAGGGACTAACTATGGCTACACCTTC; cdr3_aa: CASSPGTGTNYGYTF
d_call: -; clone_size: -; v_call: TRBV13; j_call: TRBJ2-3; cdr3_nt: TGTGCCAGCGCGCCGGGAACCCGATTCGATACGCAGTATTTT; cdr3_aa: CASAPGTRFDTQYF
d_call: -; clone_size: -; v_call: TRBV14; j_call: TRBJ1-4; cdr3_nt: TGTGCCAGCAGCCTCTACAGGGCTTGGGGAACTAATGAAAAACTGTTTTTT; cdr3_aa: CASSLYRAWGTNEKLFF
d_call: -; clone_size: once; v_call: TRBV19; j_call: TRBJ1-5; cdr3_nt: TGTGCCAGTAGTATGGAGGTCAGATCTCAGCCCCAGCATTTT; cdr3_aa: CASSMEVRSQPQHF
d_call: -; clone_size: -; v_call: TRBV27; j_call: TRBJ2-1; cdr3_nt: TGTGCCAGCAGTTTCGGGACTTACAATGAGCAGTTCTTC; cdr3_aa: CASSFGTYNEQFF
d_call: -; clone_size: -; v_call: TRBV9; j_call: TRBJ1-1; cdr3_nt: TGTGCCAGCAGCTCTCAGACAGAATGGAACACTGAAGCTTTCTTT; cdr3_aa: CASSSQTEWNTEAFF
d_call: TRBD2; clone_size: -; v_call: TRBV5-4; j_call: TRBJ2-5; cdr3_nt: TGTGCCAGCAGCTTGATTCAGATTAGCGGGGGGGCCCGGGGGACCCAGTACTTC; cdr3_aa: CASSLIQISGGARGTQYF
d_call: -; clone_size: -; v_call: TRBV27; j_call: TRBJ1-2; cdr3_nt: TGTGCCAGCAGTTTACGTCAGGGGACCCATGGCTACACCTTC; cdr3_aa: CASSLRQGTHGYTF
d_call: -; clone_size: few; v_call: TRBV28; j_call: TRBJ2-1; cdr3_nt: TGTGCCAGCAGTTTCTTATACAATGAGCAGTTCTTC; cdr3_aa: CASSFLYNEQFF
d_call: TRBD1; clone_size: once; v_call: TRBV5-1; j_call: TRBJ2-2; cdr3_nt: TGCGCCAGCAGCTTACCTCCGGGACAGCCGAACACCGGGGAGCTGTTTTTT; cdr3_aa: CASSLPPGQPNTGELFF
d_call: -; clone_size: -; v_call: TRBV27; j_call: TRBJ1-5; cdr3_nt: TGTGCCAGCAGTTTTCAGGGGAATCAGCCCCAGCATTTT; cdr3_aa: CASSFQGNQPQHF
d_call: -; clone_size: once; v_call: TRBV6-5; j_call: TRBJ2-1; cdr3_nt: TGTGCCAGCGGGATGCGCGGGGACGAGCAGTTCTTC; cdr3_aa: CASGMRGDEQFF
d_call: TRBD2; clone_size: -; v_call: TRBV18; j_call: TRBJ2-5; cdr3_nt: TGTGCCAGCTCACCGACTCCCCAGCGGGGGCACAAAGAGACCCAGTACTTC; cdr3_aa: CASSPTPQRGHKETQYF
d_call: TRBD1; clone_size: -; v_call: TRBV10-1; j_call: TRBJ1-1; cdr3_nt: TGCGCCAGCAGTCCCGGGACAGTGAATACTGAAGCTTTCTTT; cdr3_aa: CASSPGTVNTEAFF
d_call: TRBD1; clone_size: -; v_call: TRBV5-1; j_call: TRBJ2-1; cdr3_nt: TGCGCCAGCAGCCACGGACAGGGGAGGAATGAGCAGTTCTTC; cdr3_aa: CASSHGQGRNEQFF
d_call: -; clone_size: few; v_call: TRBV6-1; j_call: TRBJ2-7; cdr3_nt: TGTGCCAGCAGTGAAGTAGGCAGGGCCTACGAGCAGTACTTC; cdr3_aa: CASSEVGRAYEQYF
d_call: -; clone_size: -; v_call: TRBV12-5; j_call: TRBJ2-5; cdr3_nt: TGTGCTAGTGGTGGGACACCAACGGGGGAGACCCAGTACTTC; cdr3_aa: CASGGTPTGETQYF
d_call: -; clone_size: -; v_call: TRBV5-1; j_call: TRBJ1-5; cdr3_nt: TGCGCCAGCAGCTTGGATGCAGGGGGCAATCAGCCCCAGCATTTT; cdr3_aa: CASSLDAGGNQPQHF
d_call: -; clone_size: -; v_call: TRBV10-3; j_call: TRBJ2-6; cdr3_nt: TGTGCCATCAGTGAGTCATGGGGCAAGGACGACTCTGGGGCCAACGTCCTGACTTTC; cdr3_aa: CAISESWGKDDSGANVLTF
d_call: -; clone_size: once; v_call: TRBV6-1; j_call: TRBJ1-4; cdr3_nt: TGTGCCAGCAGTGATTGGGGGGGACTTAATGAAAAACTGTTTTTT; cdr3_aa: CASSDWGGLNEKLFF
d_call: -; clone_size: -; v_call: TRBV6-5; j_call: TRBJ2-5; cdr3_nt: TGTGCCAGCAGTCCCCCAGGCCAAGAGACCCAGTACTTC; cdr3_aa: CASSPPGQETQYF
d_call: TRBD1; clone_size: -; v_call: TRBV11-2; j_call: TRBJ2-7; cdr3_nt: TGTGCCAGCACCGAAGGACAGGGCGGTTTCTACGAGCAGTACTTC; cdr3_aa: CASTEGQGGFYEQYF
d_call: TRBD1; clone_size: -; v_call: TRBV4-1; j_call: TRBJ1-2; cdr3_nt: TGCGCCAGCAGCCAAGATCAGACAGGGGTGGGCTATGGCTACACCTTC; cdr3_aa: CASSQDQTGVGYGYTF
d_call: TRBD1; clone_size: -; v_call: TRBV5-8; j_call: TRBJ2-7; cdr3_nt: TGTGCCAGCAGCCCTACGTGGACAGGGAACTACGAGCAGTACTTC; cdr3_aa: CASSPTWTGNYEQYF
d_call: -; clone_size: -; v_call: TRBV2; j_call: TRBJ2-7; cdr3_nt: TGTGCCAGCCGTAAGGGGATTTCGTACGAGCAGTACTTC; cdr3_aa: CASRKGISYEQYF
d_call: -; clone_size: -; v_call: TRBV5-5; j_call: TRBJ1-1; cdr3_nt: TGTGCCAGCAGCAAGGCGGGGAACACTGAAGCTTTCTTT; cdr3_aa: CASSKAGNTEAFF
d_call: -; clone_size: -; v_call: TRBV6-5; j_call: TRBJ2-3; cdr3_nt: TGTGCCAGCACCCGGGGGGATACGCAGTATTTT; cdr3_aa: CASTRGDTQYF